This T cell receptor (beta chain) was recovered during a study of blood T cell repertoires in COVID-19. Profiling relied on immunoSEQ multiplex PCR, and the TCRdb table lists in-frame clones only, not all of them. The table lists a few hundred thousand clones, approximately 86% of them singletons. The sequenced sample consisted of PBMCs or T cells enriched from blood (not recorded which). The sequence came from a woman aged 55-75 years who had recovered from COVID-19.

For the CDR3, the DNA is TGTGCCAGCAGCTTGGGGGGACAACGGAACACTGAAGCTTTCTTT. Amino acid sequence: CASSLGGQRNTEAFF. This chain uses TRBV5-8 with TRBJ1-1; maybe TRBD1 (6 bases). The length of the CDR3 is 15 residues. V lost 0 bases and J 1 base, leaving 10 bases between the germline ends. CDR1 SGHTS and CDR2 YDEGEE come from the germline V gene.